A single T cell receptor beta chain is shown here with its context. The antigen is not known. The record originates from a study of T cells in Graves' hyperthyroidism and ophthalmopathy. Calling Graves' hyperthyroidism stable meant ophthalmopathy did not progress within 18 months. The investigators amplified TCR beta CDR3 regions from RNA transcripts. When the TCR CDR3 underwent first-round RT-PCR, the HTBI primer set was used. TCRdb used MiXCR to reprocess the multiplex PCR reads, holding one entry per CDR3 protein. The sample shows 400,000 to 500,000 distinct CDR3 sequences, 14% of them seen only once. V trimming: 6 bases; J trimming: 3 bases; junction bases outside the gene matches: 10. Germline V lookup: CDR1 KGHSH, CDR2 LQKENI. The CDR3 is 16 amino acids. Study-wide results and caveats: Blood also contained most expanded thyroid clonotypes above 0.001.

Sequencing was done on a sample of blood. The receptor's source is a woman between 18 and 30 years old with Graves' hyperthyroidism. The gene calls are TRBV18 and TRBJ2-2; 7 nucleotides align to TRBD1. CDR3 loop: CASSIRVRGYTGELFF. CDR3 nucleotides: TGTGCCAGCTCGATTCGTGTCAGGGGGTACACCGGGGAGCTGTTTTTT.